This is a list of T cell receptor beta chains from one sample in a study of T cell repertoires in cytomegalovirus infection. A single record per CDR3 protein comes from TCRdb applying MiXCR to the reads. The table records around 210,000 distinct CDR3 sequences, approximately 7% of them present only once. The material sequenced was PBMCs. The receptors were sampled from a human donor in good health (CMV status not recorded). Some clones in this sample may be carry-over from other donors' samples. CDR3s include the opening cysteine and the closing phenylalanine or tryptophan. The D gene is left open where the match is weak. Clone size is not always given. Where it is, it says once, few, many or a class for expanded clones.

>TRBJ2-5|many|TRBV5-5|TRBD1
TGTGCCAGCTCCGATCCAGGGGGCCAAGAGACCCAGTACTTC
CASSDPGGQETQYF
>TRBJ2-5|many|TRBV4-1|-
TGCGCCAGCAGCCCGGCGGACAGAACACAAGAGACCCAGTACTTC
CASSPADRTQETQYF
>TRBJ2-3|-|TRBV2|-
TGTGCCAGCAGTGGGGGACGCACCGATACGCAGTATTTT
CASSGGRTDTQYF
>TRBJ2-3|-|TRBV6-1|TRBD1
TGTGCCAGCAGTCATCTTACGGGACAGGGAACAGATACGCAGTATTTT
CASSHLTGQGTDTQYF
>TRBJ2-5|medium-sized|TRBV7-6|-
TGTGCCAGCAGCCCGGACGACAGCGGACGACAAGAGACCCAGTACTTC
CASSPDDSGRQETQYF
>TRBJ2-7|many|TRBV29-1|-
TGCAGCGTTGCCCCGGGAATCTCCTACGAGCAGTACTTC
CSVAPGISYEQYF
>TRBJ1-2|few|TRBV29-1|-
TGCAGCGTTGGGGGGGCTCGCTATGGCTACACCTTC
CSVGGARYGYTF
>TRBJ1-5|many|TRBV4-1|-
TGCGCCAGCAGCCTTGGGGGGCTGGAGAGGCCCCAGCATTTT
CASSLGGLERPQHF
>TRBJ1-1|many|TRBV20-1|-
TGCAGTGCTAGAGATAGGAGGGGGGGGATGAACACTGAAGCTTTCTTT
CSARDRRGGMNTEAFF
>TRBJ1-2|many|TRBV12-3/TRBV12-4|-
TGTGCCAGCAGTTTAGGTGTCCCTAACTATGGCTACACCTTC
CASSLGVPNYGYTF
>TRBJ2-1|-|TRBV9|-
TGTGCCAGCAGCGTAGTGGGGTCCGGCTCCTACAATGAGCAGTTCTTC
CASSVVGSGSYNEQFF
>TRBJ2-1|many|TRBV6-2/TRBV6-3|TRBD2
TGTGCCAGCAGTAATAGCGGGGGGACCTACAATGAGCAGTTCTTC
CASSNSGGTYNEQFF
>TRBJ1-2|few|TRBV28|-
TGTGCCAGCAGTTTCACAGGGATCACTAACTATGGCTACACCTTC
CASSFTGITNYGYTF
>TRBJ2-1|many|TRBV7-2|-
TGTGCCAGCAGCTTAGGCGGGGGCGGTGTCAATGAGCAGTTCTTC
CASSLGGGGVNEQFF
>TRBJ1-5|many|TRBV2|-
TGTGCCAGCAGCGGTGGGGGACGGGGTCAGCCCCAGCATTTT
CASSGGGRGQPQHF
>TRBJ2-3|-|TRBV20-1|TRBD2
TGCAGTGCTACAAAGCCGACTAGCGGCCTAGATACGCAGTATTTT
CSATKPTSGLDTQYF
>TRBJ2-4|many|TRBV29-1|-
TGCAGCGTTGTTCATGCAACCGCAAACATTCAGTACTTC
CSVVHATANIQYF
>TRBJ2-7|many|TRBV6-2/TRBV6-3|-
TGTGCCAGCAGTTACTACCCAAAGACGGGGAACTACGAGCAGTACTTC
CASSYYPKTGNYEQYF
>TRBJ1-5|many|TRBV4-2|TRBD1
TGTGCCAGCAGCCAAGTTAGGACAGGGGAAGGACAGCCCCAGCATTTT
CASSQVRTGEGQPQHF
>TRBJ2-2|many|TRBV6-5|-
TGTGCCAGCAGTTACGGGCTCAACACCGGGGAGCTGTTTTTT
CASSYGLNTGELFF
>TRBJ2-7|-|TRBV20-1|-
TGCAGTGCTAGACCTGGGACTGACGAGCAGTACTTC
CSARPGTDEQYF
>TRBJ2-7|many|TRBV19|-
TGTGCCAGTAGGCCGTCAGGTGCCTACGAGCAGTACTTC
CASRPSGAYEQYF
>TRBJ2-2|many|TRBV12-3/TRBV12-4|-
TGTGCCAGCAGTTTAAAGGGGCATTTATCAGGGAACACCGGGGAGCTGTTTTTT
CASSLKGHLSGNTGELFF
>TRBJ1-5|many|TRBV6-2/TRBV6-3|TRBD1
TGTGCCAGCAGCCACCTCCCGACAGGGGATCAGCCCCAGCATTTT
CASSHLPTGDQPQHF
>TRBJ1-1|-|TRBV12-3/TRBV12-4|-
TGTGCCAGCTCACCCCGCCCAGGGTCTGAAGCTTTCTTT
CASSPRPGSEAFF
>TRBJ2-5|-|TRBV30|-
TGTGCCTGGAGTGTAATGGCGACCCAGTACTTC
CAWSVMATQYF
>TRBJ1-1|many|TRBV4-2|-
TGTGCCAGCAGCCAGGACTCAGGGGTAACTGAAGCTTTCTTT
CASSQDSGVTEAFF
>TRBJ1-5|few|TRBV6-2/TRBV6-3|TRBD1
TGTGCCAGCAGTTACCAGCGGGACAGATCAATATATAGCAATCAGCCCCAGCATTTT
CASSYQRDRSIYSNQPQHF
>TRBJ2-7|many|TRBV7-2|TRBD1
TGTGCCAGCAGCCCTTCGGGACAGGGCTACGAGCAGTACTTC
CASSPSGQGYEQYF
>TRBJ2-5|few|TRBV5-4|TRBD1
TGTGCCAGCAGCCCAAGGGGACAGCTTGAAGAGACCCAGTACTTC
CASSPRGQLEETQYF
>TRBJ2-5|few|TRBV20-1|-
TGCAGTGCTAGAGATCAGGGGTCTGCGGGGGCGGAGGAAGAGACCCAGTACTTC
CSARDQGSAGAEEETQYF
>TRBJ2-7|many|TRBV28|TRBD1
TGTGCCAGCGGCGCACACGGGACAGGGGAAACGTACGAGCAGTACTTC
CASGAHGTGETYEQYF
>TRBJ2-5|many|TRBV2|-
TGTGCCAGCAGTGATAAGAGCTTCCAAGAGACCCAGTACTTC
CASSDKSFQETQYF
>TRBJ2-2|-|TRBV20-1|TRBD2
TGCAGTGCTGTGGGGGGGTCCGGGGAGCTGTTTTTT
CSAVGGSGELFF
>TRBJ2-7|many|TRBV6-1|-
TGTGCCAGCGCATCTCTAGGGGTCGTCGAGCAGTACTTC
CASASLGVVEQYF
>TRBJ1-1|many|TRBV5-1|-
TGCGCCAGCAGCTTTCGGACGGGAAAGAACACTGAAGCTTTCTTT
CASSFRTGKNTEAFF
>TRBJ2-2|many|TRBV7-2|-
TGTGCCAGCAGCTTCCAACAGGTGTTGAACACCGGGGAGCTGTTTTTT
CASSFQQVLNTGELFF
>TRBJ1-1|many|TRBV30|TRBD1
TGTGCCTGGAGTGGGCCGACAGGGCCGAACACTGAAGCTTTCTTT
CAWSGPTGPNTEAFF
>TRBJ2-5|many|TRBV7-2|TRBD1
TGTGCCAGCAGCCCTTATTTTGGGACAGACCAAGAGACCCAGTACTTC
CASSPYFGTDQETQYF
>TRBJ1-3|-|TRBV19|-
TGTGCCAGTAGTATGTATGGCGACAGCTATTCTGGAAACACCATATATTTT
CASSMYGDSYSGNTIYF
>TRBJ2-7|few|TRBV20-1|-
TGCAGTGCCAGACGGGGGGCAGGGGACTCCTACGAGCAGTACTTC
CSARRGAGDSYEQYF
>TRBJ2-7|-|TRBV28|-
TGTGCCAGCAGCCTGGGTCGGGGTCTGGAGCAGTACTTC
CASSLGRGLEQYF
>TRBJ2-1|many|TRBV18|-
TGTGCCAGCTCACCACGCGGGGCAAATGAGCAGTTCTTC
CASSPRGANEQFF
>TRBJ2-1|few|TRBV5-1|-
TGCGCCAGCAGCCAAAATGCCGGGTCCTACAATGAGCAGTTCTTC
CASSQNAGSYNEQFF
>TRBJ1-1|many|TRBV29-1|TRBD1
TGCAGCGTCGCACAGGGACAGGTGAACACTGAAGCTTTCTTT
CSVAQGQVNTEAFF
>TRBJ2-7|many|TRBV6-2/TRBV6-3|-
TGTGCCAGCAGTAAAATGGACGGTGTCGCTTGGGACTACGAGCAGTACTTC
CASSKMDGVAWDYEQYF
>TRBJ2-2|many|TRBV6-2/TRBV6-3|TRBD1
TGTGCCAGCAGTACCTCGGGACAGGGAACAATCGGGGAGCTGTTTTTT
CASSTSGQGTIGELFF
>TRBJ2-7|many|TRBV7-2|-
TGTGCCAGCAGCTTAGTAGCCAGCCGCGAGCAGTACTTC
CASSLVASREQYF
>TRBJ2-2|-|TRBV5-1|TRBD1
TGCGCCAGCAGCTTAATTGCCCCGGACAGGGCTGACACCGGGGAGCTGTTTTTT
CASSLIAPDRADTGELFF
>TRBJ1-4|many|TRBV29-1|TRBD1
TGCAGCGTTGAAAAAGGGACAGATAATGAAAAACTGTTTTTT
CSVEKGTDNEKLFF
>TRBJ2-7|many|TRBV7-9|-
TGTGCCAGCAGCTTAACAGCAGCGTCGTCCTACGAGCAGTACTTC
CASSLTAASSYEQYF
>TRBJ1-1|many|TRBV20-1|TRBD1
TGCAGTGCTAGCGGGGAGGGGGCGGTGAGCACTGAAGCTTTCTTT
CSASGEGAVSTEAFF
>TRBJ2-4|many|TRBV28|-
TGTGCCAGCAGTTTATGGACAGCCAAAAACATTCAGTACTTC
CASSLWTAKNIQYF
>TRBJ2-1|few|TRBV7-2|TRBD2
TGTGCCAGCAGCTTAGGGACTAGCGGGGTTAGCTCCTACAATGAGCAGTTCTTC
CASSLGTSGVSSYNEQFF
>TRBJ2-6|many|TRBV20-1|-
TGCAGTGCTAGAGAGCGTAGGGCACCGTGGGGCCCTGGGGCCAACGTCCTGACTTTC
CSARERRAPWGPGANVLTF